This TCR beta chain comes out of a study of CD8 T cells in ankylosing spondylitis. Regarding the study as a whole: Significantly higher representation of disease-linked clones was reported for matched ankylosing spondylitis synovial fluid. A motif in TCR beta, a set of under ten highly homologous variants, appeared characteristic of ankylosing spondylitis blood.

This clonotype was counted many times. No antigen is known for it. The V end was cut by 2 bases, the J end by 7 bases, with 14 bases between. The CDR3 consists of 14 residues. Germline V gene lookup returns CDR1 MNHEY and CDR2 SVGAGI. It was by quantitative 5'-RACE with molecular barcodes that TCR beta libraries were made. TCRdb recomputed calls from the 5' RACE reads with MiXCR, one row per CDR3 protein. The table has about 510,000 distinct CDR3 sequences, about 5% seen once. Sequences were obtained from blood, either unsorted or a sorted T cell fraction (not recorded which). This clonotype was obtained from a male donor with ankylosing spondylitis. The V call is TRBV6-5, the J call TRBJ1-1; D is undetermined. CDR3 sequence: CASSYGFSIREAFF. The CDR3 DNA reads TGTGCCAGCAGTTACGGGTTTTCCATTCGTGAAGCTTTCTTT.